These 32 T cell receptor beta chains were sequenced from one sample in a study of Ad26.COV2.S vaccination and SARS-CoV-2 variants. TCRdb's copy holds only in-frame clones and misses some; the assay was immunoSEQ multiplex PCR. The data hold more than 120,000 clones, with roughly 85% observed a single time. The sequencing used peripheral blood, collected after recovery from COVID-19. The receptors come from a human donor who had recovered from COVID-19.

Points on this clone: Additional DNA sequences in this sample encode the identical CDR3. V is TRBV4-1 and J is TRBJ1-1; 9 nucleotides line up with TRBD1. The CDR3 has 13 residues. Per germline, CDR1 MGHRA and CDR2 YSYEKL. V dropped 3 bases and J dropped 5; count of bases not matched to a gene: 1. For the CDR3, the DNA is TGCGCCAGCAGCCAGGACAGGGGAACTGAAGCTTTCTTT. This gives the protein CASSQDRGTEAFF.

V usage is TRBV19 and J usage is TRBJ2-3, with D maybe TRBD2 (7 bases). CDR3 length: 15 residues. CDR1 LNHDA and CDR2 SQIVND come from the germline V gene (reference sequence). Trimming left V 6 bases short and J 1 base short, with 14 bases between. The DNA for the CDR3 is TGTGCCAGTAGAGGAGCGCGGGGGCGCACAGATACGCAGTATTTT. Translated: CASRGARGRTDTQYF. The whole variable domain, remainder taken from reference TRBV19 and TRBJ2-3, is DGGITQSPKYLFRKEGQNVTLSCEQNLNHDAMYWYRQDPGQGLRLIYYSQIVNDFQKGDIAEGYSVSREKKESFPLTVTSAQKNPTAFYLCASRGARGRTDTQYFGPGTRLTVL.

This CDR3 is CASSFSQQGWDQPQHF. Written as DNA, the CDR3 is TGTGCCAGCAGTTTCTCGCAACAGGGCTGGGATCAGCCCCAGCATTTT. The V gene is TRBV6-6, the J gene TRBJ1-5; tentative D call: TRBD1 (6 bases). Germline loops: CDR1 MNHNY, CDR2 SVGAGI (reference sequence). The CDR3 consists of 16 residues. Trimming took 4 bases from V and 5 from J, leaving 18 bases between them.

This clone showed up just once. V and J are TRBV27 and TRBJ2-4; weak D call: TRBD2 (7 bases). The germline V gene encodes CDR1 MNHEY and CDR2 SMNVEV (reference sequence). The ends were cut back, 6 bases at V and 1 base at J, with 19 bases in the middle. This CDR3 contains 17 residues. The CDR3 DNA reads TGTGCCAGCAGCACTCTTGGGGGGGGGCAGGCCAAAAACATTCAGTACTTC. Amino acid sequence: CASSTLGGGQAKNIQYF.

The chain recombines TRBV3-1 (or the pseudogene TRBV3-2) with TRBJ2-5, with D maybe TRBD1 (5 bases). This CDR3 spans 13 amino acids. CDR1 is LGHDT and CDR2 is YNNKEL in the germline V gene (reference sequence). Trimming cost V 5 bases and J 5 bases, with 12 bases left between them. CDR3: CASSDSGDETQYF. CDR3 in DNA: TGTGCCAGCAGCGACAGTGGAGACGAGACCCAGTACTTC.

There are a few counts of this clone. This chain links TRBV12-3 or TRBV12-4 with TRBJ2-7; D gene unclear. With 6 bases removed from V and 6 bases from J, the gap between germline ends came to 15 bases. The CDR3 runs 13 residues. The DNA for the CDR3 is TGTGCCAGCAGCCCTAACTACAGCCTCGAGCAGTACTTC. Translating gives CASSPNYSLEQYF.

The V and J genes are TRBV24-1 and TRBJ2-5; TRBD1 matches 7 bases. Germline CDR1 and CDR2: KGHDR and SFDVKD. This CDR3 contains 15 residues. The ends lost 6 bases at V and 0 bases at J; junction bases unmatched: 6. The CDR3 region has the DNA TGTGCCACCAGTTCAGGGGGTACCTACCAAGAGACCCAGTACTTC. Translation gives CATSSGGTYQETQYF.

The gene calls are TRBV29-1 and TRBJ1-1, with D tentatively TRBD1 (6 bases). The CDR3 extends over 14 amino acids. In germline, CDR1 is SQVTM, CDR2 ANQGSEA. V shed 7 bases and J shed 0 bases, with 15 bases lying between them. In DNA form, the CDR3 reads TGCAGCGGACAGGAGTGGGGCATGAACACTGAAGCTTTCTTT. As protein: CSGQEWGMNTEAFF.

The chain joins TRBV28 to TRBJ1-1, with TRBD1 as a possible D gene (5 bases). Germline-derived CDR1 and CDR2 are MDHEN and SYDVKM. V was trimmed by 10 bases and J by 0 bases, leaving 18 bases between them. This CDR3 is 15 amino acids long. In DNA, the CDR3 is TGTGCCACCTCCGGGACGCCTGCGATGAACACTGAAGCTTTCTTT. Translated: CATSGTPAMNTEAFF.

The CDR3 DNA reads as TGTGCCATCAGATCAGGGTTTGGTGAAAAACTGTTTTTT. Amino acids: CAIRSGFGEKLFF. The chain joins TRBV10-3 to TRBJ1-4; D might be TRBD1 (5 bases). Germline V gene lookup returns CDR1 ENHRY and CDR2 SYGVKD. This CDR3 is built from 13 residues. The ends were cut back, 6 bases at V and 7 bases at J, with 12 bases in the middle.

This clone is medium-sized by share. This rearrangement joins TRBV28 to TRBJ1-1; D gene uncertain. The ends were cut back, 7 bases at V and 0 bases at J, with 12 bases in the middle. The CDR3 extends over 14 amino acids. Germline CDR1 MDHEN, CDR2 SYDVKM. Written as DNA, the CDR3 is TGTGCCAGCACCAGAAGGGCAGTGAACACTGAAGCTTTCTTT. Protein sequence: CASTRRAVNTEAFF.

The chain carries TRBV7-8 and TRBJ1-1, with 7 bases lining up with TRBD1. The germline CDR1 and CDR2 sequences are SGHVS and FQNEAQ. The CDR3 is 16 residues long. Losses at the gene ends were 4 bases for V and 0 bases for J; bases not matched to a gene: 8. The DNA of the CDR3 is TGTGCCAGCAGCTACTGGCGACAGGGCTTGAACACTGAAGCTTTCTTT. It codes for CASSYWRQGLNTEAFF.

The genes are TRBV20-1 and TRBJ2-2, with unresolved D. V lost 3 bases and J lost 7, with 9 bases in between. Germline V gives CDR1 DFQATT, CDR2 SNEGSKA (reference sequence). The CDR3 has 12 residues. The CDR3 is CSASRQLGELFF. The CDR3 bases are TGCAGTGCTAGTCGGCAGCTCGGGGAGCTGTTTTTT.

This clone came up a few times. This chain joins TRBV28 and TRBJ1-1; D might be TRBD1 (5 bases). The CDR3 is 16 amino acids. The ends were cut back, 5 bases at V and 6 bases at J, with 22 bases in the middle. Per the germline V gene, CDR1 is MDHEN and CDR2 is SYDVKM. CDR3 nucleotide sequence: TGTGCCAGCAGTGCGGCCTCCGGGGCCGGGAGGGCTGAAGCTTTCTTT. Translated, it gives CASSAASGAGRAEAFF.

The gene calls are TRBV2 and TRBJ2-1, with 13 bases aligning to TRBD2. This CDR3 spans 18 amino acids. Germline CDR1 is SNHLY and CDR2 is FYNNEI. Germline trimming cut 9 bases from V and 0 bases from J; bases unmatched to any gene: 11. CDR3 protein: CARETGTSGDSSYNEQFF. In nucleotides, the CDR3 is TGTGCCAGGGAGACCGGGACTAGCGGGGACAGCTCCTACAATGAGCAGTTCTTC.

The rearrangement links TRBV6-2 or TRBV6-3 to TRBJ2-1; 12 bases are a match to TRBD1. From germline, CDR1 is MNHEY and CDR2 SVGEGT. Trimming took 5 bases from V and 8 from J; bases not matched to a gene: 10. This CDR3 spans 16 amino acids. In nucleotides, the CDR3 is TGTGCCAGCAGTCTGCTTGGGACAGGGGGCTTAGATGAGCAGTTCTTC. Residues: CASSLLGTGGLDEQFF.

The chain carries TRBV18 and TRBJ2-7; no reliable D call. Deletions cut 0 bases from V and 5 bases from J, with 8 bases between. In germline, CDR1 is KGHSH, CDR2 LQKENI. The CDR3 runs to 13 residues. Here the CDR3 DNA reads TGTGCCAGCTCACCACCAGCTGGAGACGAGCAGTACTTC. Its protein is CASSPPAGDEQYF.

This sequence joins TRBV11-2 and TRBJ2-1, with D tentatively TRBD2 (6 bases). Germline V CDR1 and CDR2: SGHAT, FQNNGV. The CDR3 has 15 amino acids. With 3 bases removed from V and 6 bases from J, the gap between germline ends came to 15 bases. This CDR3 reads CASSFDTLGGNEQFF. The CDR3 DNA is TGTGCCAGCAGCTTCGACACCCTCGGGGGCAATGAGCAGTTCTTC.

The rearrangement joins TRBV6-2 or TRBV6-3 to TRBJ2-1, with D perhaps TRBD1 (6 bases). The CDR3 runs to 16 residues. Germline V CDR1 and CDR2: MNHEY, SVGEGT. The germline V and J ends were trimmed by 2 bases and 7 bases, with 18 bases remaining between them. The DNA of the CDR3 is TGTGCCAGCAGTTACCGAGTCACAGGGATTTTGAATGAGCAGTTCTTC. It specifies CASSYRVTGILNEQFF.

The chain is built from TRBV7-9 and TRBJ2-6; a possible D gene is TRBD2 (6 bases). In germline, CDR1 is SEHNR, CDR2 FQNEAQ (reference sequence). V dropped 5 bases and J dropped 0 bases, with 17 bases sitting between them. There are 18 residues in the CDR3. CDR3 in DNA: TGTGCCAGCAGCCCCCGATCGAGGGGAGGCTCTGGGGCCAACGTCCTGACTTTC. It is translated as CASSPRSRGGSGANVLTF.

This clone was counted a few times. The V and J genes are TRBV3-1 (or the pseudogene TRBV3-2) and TRBJ1-5; D unclear. This CDR3 is 12 amino acids long. CDR1 and CDR2 from the germline V gene are LGHDT and YNNKEL (reference sequence). The V and J ends lost 8 bases and 7 bases respectively, with 12 bases between them. This CDR3 reads CASSIGGQPQHF. CDR3 in DNA: TGTGCCAGCTCAATTGGCGGCCAGCCCCAGCATTTT.

The CDR3 region is CASSFLADTQYF. The CDR3 DNA is TGTGCCAGCAGCTTCCTCGCAGATACGCAGTATTTT. This chain uses TRBV5-8 with TRBJ2-3; D remains ambiguous. The CDR3 spans 12 residues. Germline loops: CDR1 SGHTS, CDR2 YDEGEE. The V and J ends lost 2 bases and 4 bases respectively, with 5 bases between them.

V usage is TRBV19 and J usage is TRBJ2-7; D possibly corresponds to TRBD2 (5 bases). V dropped 3 bases and J dropped 2 bases, with 8 bases sitting between them. Germline V CDR1 and CDR2: LNHDA, SQIVND (reference sequence). The CDR3 consists of 13 residues. This CDR3 reads CASSMTGTYEQYF. The CDR3 DNA is TGTGCCAGTAGTATGACGGGGACCTACGAGCAGTACTTC.

The rearrangement uses TRBV4-3 and TRBJ1-1; D uncertain. V lost 1 base, J lost 4 bases, and 10 bases lay in between. From germline, CDR1 is LGHNA and CDR2 YSLEER. The CDR3 consists of 14 residues. This CDR3 reads CASSQAPSGTEAFF. In DNA, the CDR3 is TGCGCCAGCAGCCAAGCCCCGAGCGGCACTGAAGCTTTCTTT.

V and J are TRBV7-9 and TRBJ1-3; D is unresolved. Per the germline V gene, CDR1 is SEHNR and CDR2 is FQNEAQ (reference sequence). Trimming cost V 5 bases and J 4 bases, with 18 bases left between them. This CDR3 contains 16 residues. CDR3 sequence: CASSAPAGSDGNTIYF. For the CDR3, the DNA is TGTGCCAGCAGCGCCCCGGCGGGATCAGACGGAAACACCATATATTTT.

The CDR3 here is CASSLDRGSYEQYF. CDR3 nucleotide sequence: TGTGCCAGCAGCTTAGACCGGGGATCCTACGAGCAGTACTTC. V usage is TRBV7-2 and J usage is TRBJ2-7, with a weak D call TRBD2 (5 bases). This CDR3 region has 14 residues. V shed 1 base and J shed 1 base, with 8 bases lying between them. Germline CDR1 and CDR2: SGHTA and FQGNSA.

V is TRBV7-4 and J is TRBJ2-7; D is possibly TRBD1 or TRBD2 (6 bases each). CDR1 and CDR2 (germline): SGHVT, SQSDAQ. Trimming removed 1 base at V and 6 bases at J, with 28 bases between. The CDR3 loop spans 19 amino acids. CDR3 loop: CASSLDPQGRGSPPCEQYF. In DNA, the CDR3 is TGTGCCAGCAGCTTAGACCCGCAGGGGCGGGGATCCCCCCCCTGCGAGCAGTACTTC.

A few counts support this clone. The chain combines TRBV21-1 with TRBJ1-5. TRBV21-1 is deemed a pseudogene. This CDR3 has 15 residues. The CDR3 DNA reads as TGTGCCAGCAGATTTCAATCAGGCCGGGGTAAGCTCCAGCATTTT. As protein: CASRFQSGRGKLQHF.

The chain combines TRBV6-5 with TRBJ2-7; D unclear. CDR1 and CDR2 from the germline V gene are MNHEY and SVGAGI. The CDR3 consists of 14 residues. V was pared by 6 bases and J by 2 bases, with 14 bases between. CDR3: CASRDWTETYEQYF. CDR3 DNA sequence: TGTGCCAGCAGGGATTGGACGGAAACCTACGAGCAGTACTTC.

The V gene is TRBV10-3, the J gene TRBJ1-1, with TRBD1 identical over 7 bases. Unmatched junction bases numbered 8, after V lost 4 bases and J lost 0 bases. Germline V CDR1 and CDR2: ENHRY, SYGVKD. The CDR3 extends over 16 amino acids. CDR3 residues: CAISARQGVMNTEAFF. The CDR3 coding sequence is TGTGCCATCAGTGCCCGACAGGGAGTGATGAACACTGAAGCTTTCTTT.

This clone occurred once. V and J are TRBV11-2 and TRBJ2-5; 9 nucleotides match TRBD2. The V gene's germline CDR1 is SGHAT and CDR2 FQNNGV. The CDR3 sequence is 16 residues long. The trim removed 0 bases at V and 3 bases at J, leaving 5 bases unmatched. CDR3 residues: CASSLDSRGGEETQYF. CDR3 nucleotide sequence: TGTGCCAGCAGCTTAGATTCGCGCGGGGGGGAAGAGACCCAGTACTTC.

This clone came up once. The chain joins TRBV7-5 to TRBJ2-7. TRBV7-5 represents a pseudogene. The CDR3 runs 11 residues. This chain's CDR3 is CARSRIYEQYF. CDR3 nucleotide sequence: TGTGCCAGAAGCCGAATTTACGAGCAGTACTTC.